This T cell receptor (beta chain) was captured in a study of a mutant IDH1 vaccine in newly diagnosed glioma. The wider study: Earlier therapy was either radiotherapy, temozolomide, or both, and most got both.

The V end was cut by 4 bases, the J end by 2 bases, with 10 bases between. Germline CDR1 and CDR2: SGHNT and YYREEE (reference sequence). The CDR3 extends over 13 amino acids. To note about this clone: Its antigen is currently unknown.

This table comes from immunoSEQ multiplex PCR, and its TCRdb copy is limited to in-frame clones, with some not included. The sample records fewer than 45,000 clones, 82% being singletons. Stated time point: week 47, end of study. Vaccine doses each comprised 300 ug of mutant IDH1 20-mer peptide, with topical imiquimod. The source was PBMCs, collected from a glioma patient whose treatment included an IDH1 peptide vaccine. The clonotype was recovered from a man aged 18 to 29 with glioma. Some clones in this sample may be carry-over from other donors' samples. The chain uses TRBV5-4 and TRBJ2-7, with D unresolved. The CDR3, as DNA: TGTGCCAGCAGCCGCCAACCCACCTACGAGCAGTACTTC. Translating gives CASSRQPTYEQYF.